This T cell receptor (beta chain) was captured in a study of blood T cell repertoires in COVID-19. Between the trimmed V and J ends, which lost 1 base and 1 base, there was a span of 13 bases. Looked up from germline, CDR1 is SGHRS and CDR2 is YFSETQ. CDR3 size: 16 residues. Libraries were prepared by immunoSEQ multiplex PCR; TCRdb keeps only in-frame clonotypes and omits some of them. The sample holds over 200,000 clones, over 80% seen once. Sequencing was carried out using peripheral blood. The chain recombines TRBV5-1 with TRBJ2-3; D call uncertain. This receptor was obtained from a man aged 25-45 years with COVID-19, enrolled during active disease. CDR3 sequence: CASSLLGGRGTDTQYF. CDR3 DNA sequence: TGCGCCAGCAGCTTGTTGGGTGGGCGAGGCACAGATACGCAGTATTTT.